These T cell receptor beta chains were read from a single sample in a study of blood T cells in healthy people across ages. TCRdb called the 5' RACE reads again in MiXCR, with one record for every CDR3 protein. Of 1 million or so distinct CDR3 sequences detected, roughly 45% appear once; the ten largest clones hold 18%. Sample: blood. All receptors derive from a woman in her sixties or seventies in good health. Each CDR3 is given with its conserved first and last residue. The order of the fields is J gene, D gene, V gene, clone size, CDR3 protein, CDR3 DNA. A D gene is named only where the DNA matches it firmly. Clone size is shown for a subset of rows, as once, few, many or a class of expanded clone.

J gene: TRBJ2-7; D gene: NA; V gene: TRBV12-3/TRBV12-4; clone size: NA; CDR3 protein: CASSEAGEQYF; CDR3 DNA: TGTGCCAGCAGCGAGGCCGGCGAGCAGTACTTC
J gene: TRBJ2-7; D gene: NA; V gene: TRBV14; clone size: NA; CDR3 protein: CACSQEARIGEYEQYF; CDR3 DNA: TGTGCCTGCAGCCAAGAAGCCCGGATAGGGGAATACGAGCAGTACTTC
J gene: TRBJ1-5; D gene: TRBD1; V gene: TRBV27; clone size: NA; CDR3 protein: CASSPPRSTGGFYQPQHF; CDR3 DNA: TGTGCCAGCAGTCCACCAAGGTCGACAGGGGGCTTCTATCAGCCCCAGCATTTT
J gene: TRBJ2-1; D gene: TRBD2; V gene: TRBV2; clone size: NA; CDR3 protein: CASASGEETQFF; CDR3 DNA: TGTGCCAGCGCCAGCGGGGAAGAGACCCAGTTCTTC
J gene: TRBJ2-5; D gene: TRBD1; V gene: TRBV20-1; clone size: NA; CDR3 protein: CSGTGLVLGETQYF; CDR3 DNA: TGCAGTGGGACAGGGTTGGTTTTGGGGGAGACCCAGTACTTC
J gene: TRBJ2-1; D gene: NA; V gene: TRBV5-1; clone size: NA; CDR3 protein: CASSFGGGGKATYNEQFF; CDR3 DNA: TGCGCCAGCAGCTTTGGGGGTGGCGGGAAGGCAACGTACAATGAGCAGTTCTTC
J gene: TRBJ1-5; D gene: NA; V gene: TRBV7-2; clone size: NA; CDR3 protein: CASREREGYDNQPQHF; CDR3 DNA: TGTGCCAGCAGGGAAAGAGAGGGATACGACAATCAGCCCCAGCATTTT
J gene: TRBJ2-5; D gene: NA; V gene: TRBV5-1; clone size: NA; CDR3 protein: CASRSQGEETQYF; CDR3 DNA: TGCGCCAGCAGGTCCCAGGGTGAAGAGACCCAGTACTTC
J gene: TRBJ1-1; D gene: TRBD1; V gene: TRBV6-2/TRBV6-3; clone size: few; CDR3 protein: CASSHTPGTGTLYTEAFF; CDR3 DNA: TGTGCCAGCAGTCATACCCCCGGGACAGGGACTTTGTACACTGAAGCTTTCTTT
J gene: TRBJ2-1; D gene: TRBD2; V gene: TRBV29-1; clone size: few; CDR3 protein: CSARGGTDYNEQFF; CDR3 DNA: TGCAGCGCCCGGGGAGGGACCGACTACAATGAGCAGTTCTTC
J gene: TRBJ2-7; D gene: NA; V gene: TRBV5-1; clone size: NA; CDR3 protein: CASSLVLGSGSYEQYF; CDR3 DNA: TGCGCCAGCAGCTTGGTTCTGGGGTCTGGCTCCTACGAGCAGTACTTC
J gene: TRBJ2-3; D gene: NA; V gene: TRBV5-1; clone size: NA; CDR3 protein: CASSLEQSTDTQYF; CDR3 DNA: TGCGCCAGCAGCTTGGAACAATCCACAGATACGCAGTATTTT
J gene: TRBJ2-7; D gene: NA; V gene: TRBV7-8; clone size: NA; CDR3 protein: CTSSLALANEQYF; CDR3 DNA: TGTACCAGCAGCTTAGCACTAGCAAACGAGCAGTACTTC
J gene: TRBJ2-2; D gene: TRBD1; V gene: TRBV20-1; clone size: NA; CDR3 protein: CSAEIRDRGTGELFF; CDR3 DNA: TGCAGTGCTGAGATCCGGGACAGGGGCACCGGGGAGCTGTTTTTT
J gene: TRBJ2-3; D gene: TRBD1; V gene: TRBV20-1; clone size: NA; CDR3 protein: CSARMGQGGGDTQYF; CDR3 DNA: TGCAGTGCTAGAATGGGACAGGGTGGAGGGGATACGCAGTATTTT
J gene: TRBJ2-6; D gene: NA; V gene: TRBV27; clone size: many; CDR3 protein: CASRAGANVLTF; CDR3 DNA: TGTGCCAGCAGGGCTGGGGCCAACGTCCTGACTTTC
J gene: TRBJ2-7; D gene: NA; V gene: TRBV20-1; clone size: NA; CDR3 protein: CSAWAGPPGEQYF; CDR3 DNA: TGCAGTGCTTGGGCGGGGCCCCCCGGCGAGCAGTACTTC
J gene: TRBJ2-1; D gene: TRBD2; V gene: TRBV7-9; clone size: NA; CDR3 protein: CASSLLGLAGGAGYNEQFF; CDR3 DNA: TGTGCCAGCAGCTTACTAGGACTAGCGGGAGGGGCTGGCTACAATGAGCAGTTCTTC
J gene: TRBJ2-1; D gene: NA; V gene: TRBV9; clone size: NA; CDR3 protein: CASSVGGGSSYNEQFF; CDR3 DNA: TGTGCCAGCAGCGTGGGAGGGGGCAGCTCCTACAATGAACAGTTCTTC
J gene: TRBJ2-3; D gene: NA; V gene: TRBV4-1; clone size: NA; CDR3 protein: CASSPDRPLTDTQYF; CDR3 DNA: TGCGCCAGCAGCCCCGACAGGCCCTTGACAGATACGCAGTATTTT
J gene: TRBJ2-7; D gene: TRBD2; V gene: TRBV20-1; clone size: few; CDR3 protein: CSAIRLAGLYEQYF; CDR3 DNA: TGCAGTGCTATCCGACTAGCGGGACTCTACGAGCAGTACTTC
J gene: TRBJ2-3; D gene: NA; V gene: TRBV7-2; clone size: NA; CDR3 protein: CASSSDRRRWDTQYF; CDR3 DNA: TGTGCCAGCAGCTCAGACAGGCGGCGATGGGATACGCAGTATTTT